This T cell receptor beta chain was identified in a study of blood T cell repertoires in COVID-19. Using immunoSEQ multiplex PCR, the repertoire was profiled, and TCRdb retains in-frame clones only, with some absent. This table has about 58,000 clones, roughly 71% appearing once. The V and J ends lost 8 bases and 3 bases, in that order; junction bases with no gene match: 3. The CDR3 consists of 12 residues. CDR1 is SNHLY, CDR2 FYNNEI, per germline. This clone showed up just a few times. The specimen was peripheral blood. The TCR was taken from a human donor in a cohort sampled during active COVID-19. V is TRBV2 and J is TRBJ2-7, with 8 bases fitting TRBD1. The CDR3 nucleotides read TGTGCCAGCGGGACAGGCTACTACGAGCAGTACTTC. Its translation is CASGTGYYEQYF.